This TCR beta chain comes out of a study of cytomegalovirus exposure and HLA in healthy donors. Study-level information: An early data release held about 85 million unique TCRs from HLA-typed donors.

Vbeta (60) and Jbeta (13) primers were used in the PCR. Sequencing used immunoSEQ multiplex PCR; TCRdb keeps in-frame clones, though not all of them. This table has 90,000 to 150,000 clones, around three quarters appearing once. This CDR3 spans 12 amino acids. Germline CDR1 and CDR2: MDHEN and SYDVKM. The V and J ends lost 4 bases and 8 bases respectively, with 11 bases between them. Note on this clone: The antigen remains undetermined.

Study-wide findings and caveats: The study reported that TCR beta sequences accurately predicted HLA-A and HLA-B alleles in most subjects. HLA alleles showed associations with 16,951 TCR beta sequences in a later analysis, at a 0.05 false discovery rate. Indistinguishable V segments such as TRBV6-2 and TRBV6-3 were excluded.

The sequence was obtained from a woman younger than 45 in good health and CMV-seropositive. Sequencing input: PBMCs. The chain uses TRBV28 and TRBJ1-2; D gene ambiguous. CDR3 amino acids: CASSSGVLGYTF. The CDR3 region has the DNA TGTGCCAGCAGTTCTGGAGTATTGGGCTACACCTTC.